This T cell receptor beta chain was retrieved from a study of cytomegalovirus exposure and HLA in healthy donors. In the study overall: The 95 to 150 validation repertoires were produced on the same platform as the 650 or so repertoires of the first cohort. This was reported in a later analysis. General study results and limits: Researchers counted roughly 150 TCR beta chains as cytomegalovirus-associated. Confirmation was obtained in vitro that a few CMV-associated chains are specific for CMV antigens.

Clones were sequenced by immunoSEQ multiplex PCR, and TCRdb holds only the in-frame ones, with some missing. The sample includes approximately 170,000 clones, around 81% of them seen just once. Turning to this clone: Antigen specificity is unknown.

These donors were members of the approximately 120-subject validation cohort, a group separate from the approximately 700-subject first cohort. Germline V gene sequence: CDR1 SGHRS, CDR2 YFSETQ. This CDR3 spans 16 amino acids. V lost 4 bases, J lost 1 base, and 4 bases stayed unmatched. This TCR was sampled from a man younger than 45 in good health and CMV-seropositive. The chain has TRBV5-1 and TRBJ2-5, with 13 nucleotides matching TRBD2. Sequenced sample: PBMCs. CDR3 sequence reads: CASSQGLAGTQETQYF. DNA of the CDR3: TGCGCCAGCAGCCAGGGACTAGCGGGGACCCAAGAGACCCAGTACTTC.